This entry lists 22 T cell receptor beta chains sequenced from one sample in a study of post-analysis software for immune sequencing data. Study-wide results and caveats: The study found TRBV5-6, TRBV5-1 and TRBV20-1 among four to six TRBV segments more frequent in patients than controls.

For these receptors, no antigen is known. Sequencing libraries made from TCR beta cDNA carried unique molecular identifiers. TCRdb redid the calling of the PCR reads with MiXCR, one entry per CDR3 protein. In the table there are 750,000 to 950,000 distinct CDR3 sequences, about 50% of which are singletons. Sequences were obtained from blood. The source of these receptors is a girl between 10 and 17 years old with multiple sclerosis.

V and J are TRBV7-3 and TRBJ1-2, with D maybe TRBD1 (5 bases). Trimming stripped 5 bases from V and 4 bases from J, with 11 bases between. Germline assignment: CDR1 SGHTA and CDR2 FQGTGA. This CDR3 has 13 amino acids. The CDR3 region is CASSADTFYGYTF. CDR3 in DNA: TGTGCCAGCAGCGCGGACACATTCTATGGCTACACCTTC.

This clonotype has just a few counts. The chain links TRBV20-1 to TRBJ2-3; no clear D. Germline CDR1 and CDR2: DFQATT and SNEGSKA (reference sequence). V gave up 3 bases and J gave up 0 bases, with 10 bases separating them. The CDR3 loop spans 14 amino acids. The CDR3 region is CSASRASSTDTQYF. The CDR3 DNA follows: TGCAGTGCTAGTAGGGCGTCTAGCACAGATACGCAGTATTTT.

This clonotype is a singleton in its sample. The chain recombines TRBV6-4 with TRBJ2-3; TRBD2 might be the D (6 bases). The length of the CDR3 is 17 residues. In germline, CDR1 is MRHNA, CDR2 SNTAGT. V lost 0 bases to trimming and J lost 4 bases, with 17 bases between them. The CDR3 sequence: CASSDSLERAGSDTQYF. CDR3 in DNA: TGTGCCAGCAGTGACTCCCTTGAGCGGGCGGGGTCAGATACGCAGTATTTT.

The gene calls are TRBV5-1 and TRBJ1-2; D is ambiguous. The length of the CDR3 is 14 residues. Germline CDR1 is SGHRS and CDR2 is YFSETQ. Trimming left V 5 bases short and J 3 bases short, with 14 bases between. The CDR3 reads CASSPGQEHYGYTF. For the CDR3, the DNA is TGCGCCAGCAGTCCCGGGCAGGAGCACTATGGCTACACCTTC. Full variable domain (missing parts from reference TRBV5-1 and TRBJ1-2): KAGVTQTPRYLIKTRGQQVTLSCSPISGHRSVSWYQQTPGQGLQFLFEYFSETQRNKGNFPGRFSGRQFSNSRSEMNVSTLELGDSALYLCASSPGQEHYGYTFGSGTRLTVV.

V is TRBV27 and J is TRBJ2-3; 14 nucleotides line up with TRBD2. Germline assignment: CDR1 MNHEY and CDR2 SMNVEV (reference sequence). With 4 bases clipped from V and 4 bases from J, the junction kept 7 bases outside the gene matches. The CDR3 spans 17 residues. In DNA, the CDR3 is TGTGCCAGCAGTTCCAGGACTAGCGGGGGGATCCCAGATACGCAGTATTTT. Protein product: CASSSRTSGGIPDTQYF.

The J gene is TRBJ2-7, the V gene TRBV27; TRBD2 matches 8 bases. The V and J ends lost 5 bases and 2 bases, in that order; junction bases with no gene match: 11. Looked up from germline, CDR1 is MNHEY and CDR2 is SMNVEV (reference sequence). This CDR3 region has 16 residues. The CDR3 loop reads CASSIEGLAGPYEQYF. CDR3 in DNA: TGTGCCAGCAGTATTGAGGGGCTAGCGGGCCCCTACGAGCAGTACTTC.

The CDR3 loop is CASGVQDTDTQYF. CDR3 bases: TGCGCCAGCGGGGTCCAAGACACAGATACGCAGTATTTT. The chain is built from TRBV5-1 and TRBJ2-3; no clear D gene. Germline V gives CDR1 SGHRS, CDR2 YFSETQ. Trimming shortened V by 7 bases and J by 2 bases, and 11 bases separated the two germline ends. The CDR3 sequence is 13 residues long.

This sequence joins TRBV12-3 or TRBV12-4 and TRBJ2-1, with D tentatively TRBD1 or TRBD2 (5 bases each). The CDR3 sequence is 14 residues long. Trimming pared 4 bases from V and 4 bases from J, leaving 11 bases between. DNA of the CDR3: TGTGCCAGCAGTTGGGACCCAAGTTACAATGAGCAGTTCTTC. It encodes CASSWDPSYNEQFF.

This chain joins TRBV7-2 and TRBJ1-2; D possibly corresponds to TRBD1 (5 bases). The CDR3 sequence is 15 residues long. Trimming left V 5 bases short and J 0 bases short, with 13 bases between. The V gene's germline CDR1 is SGHTA and CDR2 FQGNSA. The CDR3 is CASSGGTVANYGYTF. CDR3 nucleotide sequence: TGTGCCAGCAGCGGGGGGACGGTAGCTAACTATGGCTACACCTTC.

There are a few counts of this clonotype. The V gene is TRBV5-6, the J gene TRBJ2-3; tentative D call: TRBD2 (5 bases). Trimming shortened V by 3 bases and J by 2 bases, and 22 bases separated the two germline ends. The CDR3 has 18 residues. The germline CDR1 and CDR2 sequences are SGHDT and YYEEEE. CDR3 coding DNA: TGTGCCAGCAGCTCGCGCCATTCGCTAGCCGGCCCCACAGATACGCAGTATTTT. Protein: CASSSRHSLAGPTDTQYF. Drawing the rest from reference TRBV5-6 and TRBJ2-3, the complete variable domain is DAGVTQSPTHLIKTRGQQVTLRCSPKSGHDTVSWYQQALGQGPQFIFQYYEEEERQRGNFPDRFSGHQFPNYSSELNVNALLLGDSALYLCASSSRHSLAGPTDTQYFGPGTRLTVL.

V is TRBV4-2 and J is TRBJ2-3; no firm D call. V shed 3 bases and J shed 1 base, with 14 bases lying between them. Germline-derived CDR1 and CDR2 are LGHNA and YNFKEQ. This CDR3 spans 16 amino acids. The CDR3 DNA reads as TGTGCCAGCAGCCACCCTTCCGGATTAGGCACAGATACGCAGTATTTT. Its translation is CASSHPSGLGTDTQYF.

The CDR3 loop is CASSLGWRELGETQYF. In DNA form, the CDR3 reads TGTGCCAGCAGCTTAGGGTGGCGGGAGTTAGGGGAGACCCAGTACTTC. The chain carries TRBV7-2 and TRBJ2-5; TRBD2 matches at 7 bases. V trimming: 1 base; J trimming: 5 bases; junction bases outside the gene matches: 10. Germline CDR1 and CDR2: SGHTA and FQGNSA. This CDR3 comprises 16 residues.

The chain carries TRBV20-1 and TRBJ2-1; 16 nucleotides agree with TRBD2. This CDR3 spans 15 amino acids. The V gene end was trimmed by 4 bases and the J gene end by 8 bases; junction bases not matched to a gene: 5. CDR1 and CDR2 from the germline V gene are DFQATT and SNEGSKA (reference sequence). CDR3 bases: TGCAGTGCTATGTCCGGGACTAGCGGGAGGGATGAGCAGTTCTTC. Its protein is CSAMSGTSGRDEQFF.

The genes are TRBV19 and TRBJ2-7; D perhaps matches TRBD1 (5 bases). The V and J ends lost 9 bases and 1 base respectively, with 7 bases between them. Germline CDR1 is LNHDA and CDR2 is SQIVND (reference sequence). The CDR3 totals 11 residues. The CDR3 coding sequence is TGTGCCAGCCAGGGATCCTACGAGCAGTACTTC. Its translation: CASQGSYEQYF.

The chain combines TRBV7-2 with TRBJ2-7, with TRBD1 identical over 8 bases. The CDR3 covers 14 residues. Trimming took 2 bases from V and 4 from J; bases not matched to a gene: 4. Germline loops: CDR1 SGHTA, CDR2 FQGNSA. The CDR3 DNA reads TGTGCCAGCAGCTTATTCCAGGGGGCGTACGAGCAGTACTTC. Translating it yields CASSLFQGAYEQYF.

This clonotype is a singleton in its sample. This chain joins TRBV12-3 or TRBV12-4 and TRBJ1-1; tentatively, D is TRBD1 (6 bases). The CDR3 sequence is 14 residues long. V lost 5 bases and J lost 1, with 11 bases in between. CDR3 sequence reads: CASSHRTENTEAFF. Here the CDR3 DNA reads TGTGCCAGCAGTCACCGGACAGAGAACACTGAAGCTTTCTTT.

The genes are TRBV6-6 and TRBJ2-7; D perhaps matches TRBD1 (6 bases). The CDR3 consists of 14 residues. Trimming took 0 bases from V and 5 from J, leaving 11 bases between them. The germline gives CDR1 MNHNY, CDR2 SVGAGI (reference sequence). The chain's CDR3 is CASSYSTGSHEQYF. The DNA of the CDR3 is TGTGCCAGCAGTTACTCAACAGGGAGCCACGAGCAGTACTTC.

This clonotype was seen a few times. The V gene is TRBV20-1, the J gene TRBJ2-5, with 8 bases matching TRBD2. The CDR3 extends over 17 amino acids. The ends lost 2 bases at V and 1 base at J; junction bases unmatched: 12. From germline, CDR1 is DFQATT and CDR2 SNEGSKA (reference sequence). CDR3 sequence: CSARTSGGQGTQETQYF. CDR3 DNA sequence: TGCAGTGCTAGAACCTCGGGGGGGCAGGGGACCCAAGAGACCCAGTACTTC.

The chain joins TRBV20-1 to TRBJ2-5, with D maybe TRBD2 (7 bases). CDR1 and CDR2 from the germline V gene are DFQATT and SNEGSKA (reference sequence). The CDR3 sequence is 15 residues long. V lost 6 bases to trimming and J lost 11 bases, with 28 bases between them. The CDR3 loop reads CSARGGRGGGLEQYF. CDR3 nucleotides: TGCAGTGCCCGCGGCGGCAGGGGCGGGGGTTTGGAGCAGTACTTC.

The V gene is TRBV7-8, the J gene TRBJ2-4; 7 nucleotides match TRBD1. With the DNA end fitting TRBJ2-7 better, the J assignment may be wrong. The CDR3 is made up of 18 amino acids. CDR1 and CDR2 (germline): SGHVS, FQNEAQ. This chain's CDR3 is CASSSIHRRTGVSYEQYF. DNA of the CDR3: TGTGCCAGCAGCTCAATTCATCGTCGGACAGGCGTCTCCTACGAGCAGTACTTC.

This clonotype was seen once. V usage is TRBV5-1 and J usage is TRBJ2-1; TRBD2 matches at 9 bases. V dropped 4 bases and J dropped 0; count of bases not matched to a gene: 14. CDR1 and CDR2 (germline): SGHRS, YFSETQ. The CDR3 covers 19 residues. CDR3 sequence: CASSPRGVSGSSSYNEQFF. CDR3 coding DNA: TGCGCCAGCAGCCCCCGGGGGGTTAGCGGGAGCAGCTCCTACAATGAGCAGTTCTTC.

This clonotype was counted only a few times. The chain uses TRBV4-2 and TRBJ2-3, with 12 bases that match TRBD2. There are 16 residues in the CDR3. Germline assignment: CDR1 LGHNA and CDR2 YNFKEQ. V dropped 1 base and J dropped 4; count of bases not matched to a gene: 3. This CDR3 reads CASSQGSSGGADTQYF. The CDR3 DNA sequence: TGTGCCAGCAGCCAAGGCTCTAGCGGGGGGGCAGATACGCAGTATTTT.